The 2 T cell receptor beta chains listed next were all sequenced from one sample in a study of cytomegalovirus exposure and HLA in healthy donors. 60 Vbeta and 13 Jbeta primers were used in PCR. TCRdb's copy holds only in-frame clones and misses some; the assay was immunoSEQ multiplex PCR. The sample has about 190,000 clones; 80% are singletons. What was sequenced was PBMCs. These receptors were obtained from a boy aged 5-17 years in good health and CMV-seronegative.

The V gene is TRBV5-1, the J gene TRBJ1-4; D is possibly TRBD1 (5 bases). The CDR3 loop spans 15 amino acids. Germline V gene data show CDR1 as SGHRS and CDR2 as YFSETQ. The V and J ends lost 0 bases and 6 bases respectively, with 12 bases between them. CDR3 amino acids: CASSLESGSDEKLFF. The CDR3 region has the DNA TGCGCCAGCAGCTTGGAGTCAGGGTCTGATGAAAAACTGTTTTTT.

The rearrangement joins TRBV4-3 to TRBJ1-2, with 11 bases aligning to TRBD1. Per germline, CDR1 LGHNA and CDR2 YSLEER. CDR3 length equals 15 residues. The junction had 4 bases not matched to a gene; V was cut back by 1 base and J by 6 bases. The CDR3 nucleotides read TGCGCCAGCAGCCAAGTTGGACAGGGGGCTAATGGCTACACCTTC. Translated, it gives CASSQVGQGANGYTF.